The TCR beta chain described here comes from a study of T cell responses to AZD1222 COVID-19 vaccine. TCRdb's copy holds only in-frame clones and misses some; the assay was immunoSEQ multiplex PCR. The repertoire holds about 99,000 clones, around 90% seen once, with 2.9% in the top ten. This CDR3 has 15 residues. V shed 0 bases and J 10 bases; nucleotides not matched to a gene: 7. Germline lookup yields CDR1 SGHTS and CDR2 YDEGEE. This specimen consisted of peripheral blood, obtained on day 0 of AZD1222 vaccination. This rearrangement joins TRBV5-8 to TRBJ1-6; 7 bases align to TRBD1. This receptor was obtained from an adult in good health. The CDR3 loop reads CASSLAGAGGSPLHF. The CDR3 coding sequence is TGTGCCAGCAGCTTGGCCGGGGCAGGGGGGTCACCCCTCCACTTT. The variable domain in full, with the rest retrieved from reference TRBV5-8 and TRBJ1-6, is EAGVTQSPTHLIKTRGQQATLRCSPISGHTSVYWYQQALGLGLQFLLWYDEGEERNRGNFPPRFSGRQFPNYSSELNVNALELEDSALYLCASSLAGAGGSPLHFGNGTRLTVT.